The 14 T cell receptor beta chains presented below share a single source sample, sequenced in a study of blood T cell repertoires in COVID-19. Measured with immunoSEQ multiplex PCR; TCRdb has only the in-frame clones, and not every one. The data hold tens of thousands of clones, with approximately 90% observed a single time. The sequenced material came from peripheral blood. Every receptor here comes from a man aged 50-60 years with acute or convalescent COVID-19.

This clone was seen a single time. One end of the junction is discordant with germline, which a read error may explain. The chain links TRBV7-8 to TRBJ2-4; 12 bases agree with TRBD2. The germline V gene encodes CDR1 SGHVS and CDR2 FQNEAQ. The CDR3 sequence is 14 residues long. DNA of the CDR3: TGTGCCAGCAGCCTAGCGGGAGGGGGGAACATTCAGTACTTC. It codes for CASSLAGGGNIQYF.

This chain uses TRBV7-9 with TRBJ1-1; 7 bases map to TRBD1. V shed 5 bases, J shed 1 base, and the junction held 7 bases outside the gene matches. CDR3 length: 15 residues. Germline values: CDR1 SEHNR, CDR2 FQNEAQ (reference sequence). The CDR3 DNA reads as TGTGCCAGCAGCAGACAGGGTTCTGGGAACACTGAAGCTTTCTTT. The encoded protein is CASSRQGSGNTEAFF.

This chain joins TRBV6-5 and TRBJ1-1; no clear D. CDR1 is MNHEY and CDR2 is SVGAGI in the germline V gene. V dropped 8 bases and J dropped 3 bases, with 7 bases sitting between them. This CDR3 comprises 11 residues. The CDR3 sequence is CASGRDTEAFF. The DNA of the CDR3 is TGTGCCAGCGGGCGTGACACTGAAGCTTTCTTT.

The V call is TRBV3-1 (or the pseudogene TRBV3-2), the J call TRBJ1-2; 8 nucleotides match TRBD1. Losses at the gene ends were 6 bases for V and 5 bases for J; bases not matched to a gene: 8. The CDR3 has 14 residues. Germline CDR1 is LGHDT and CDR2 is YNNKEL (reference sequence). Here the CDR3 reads CASSLGQVLYGYTF. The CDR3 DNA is TGTGCCAGCAGTCTGGGACAGGTGCTATATGGCTACACCTTC.

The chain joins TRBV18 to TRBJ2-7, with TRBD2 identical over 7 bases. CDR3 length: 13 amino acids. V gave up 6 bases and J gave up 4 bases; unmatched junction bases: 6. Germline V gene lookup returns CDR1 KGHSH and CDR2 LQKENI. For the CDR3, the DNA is TGTGCCAGCTCCCCCGGGGGGATTTACGAGCAGTACTTC. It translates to CASSPGGIYEQYF.

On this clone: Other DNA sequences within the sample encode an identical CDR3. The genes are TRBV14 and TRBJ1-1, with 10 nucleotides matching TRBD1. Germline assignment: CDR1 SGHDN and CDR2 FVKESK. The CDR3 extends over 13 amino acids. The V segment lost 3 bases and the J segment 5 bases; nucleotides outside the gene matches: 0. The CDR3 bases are TGTGCCAGCAGCCAGGGACAGGGGACTGAAGCTTTCTTT. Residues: CASSQGQGTEAFF.

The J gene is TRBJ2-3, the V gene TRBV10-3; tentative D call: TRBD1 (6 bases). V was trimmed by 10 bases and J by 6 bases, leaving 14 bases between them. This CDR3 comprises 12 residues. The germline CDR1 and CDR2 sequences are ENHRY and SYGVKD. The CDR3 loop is CASGKGVDTQYF. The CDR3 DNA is TGTGCCAGCGGAAAGGGGGTGGATACGCAGTATTTT.

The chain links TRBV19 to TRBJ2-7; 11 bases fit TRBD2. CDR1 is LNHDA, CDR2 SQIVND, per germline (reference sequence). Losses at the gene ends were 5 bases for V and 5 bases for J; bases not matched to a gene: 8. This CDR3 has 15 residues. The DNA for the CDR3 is TGTGCCAGTAGTCCGCTAGCGGGAGGCCCCCACGAGCAGTACTTC. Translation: CASSPLAGGPHEQYF.

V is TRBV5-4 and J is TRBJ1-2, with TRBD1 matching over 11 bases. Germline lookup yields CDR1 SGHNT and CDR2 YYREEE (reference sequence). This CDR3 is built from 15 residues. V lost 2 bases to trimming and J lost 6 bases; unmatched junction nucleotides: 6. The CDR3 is CASSLMDRGLNGYTF. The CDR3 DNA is TGTGCCAGCAGCTTAATGGACAGGGGGCTCAATGGCTACACCTTC.

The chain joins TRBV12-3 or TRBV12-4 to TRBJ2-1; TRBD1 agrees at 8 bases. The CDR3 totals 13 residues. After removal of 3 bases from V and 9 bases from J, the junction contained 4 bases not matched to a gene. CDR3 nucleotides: TGTGCCAGCAGTTTCTTTGGGACAGGTGAGCAGTTCTTC. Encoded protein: CASSFFGTGEQFF.

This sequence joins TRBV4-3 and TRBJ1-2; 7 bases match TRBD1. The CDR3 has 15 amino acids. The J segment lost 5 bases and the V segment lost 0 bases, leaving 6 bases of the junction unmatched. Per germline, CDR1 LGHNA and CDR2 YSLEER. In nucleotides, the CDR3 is TGCGCCAGCAGCCAAGATCGGGGACAGAGTTATGGCTACACCTTC. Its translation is CASSQDRGQSYGYTF.

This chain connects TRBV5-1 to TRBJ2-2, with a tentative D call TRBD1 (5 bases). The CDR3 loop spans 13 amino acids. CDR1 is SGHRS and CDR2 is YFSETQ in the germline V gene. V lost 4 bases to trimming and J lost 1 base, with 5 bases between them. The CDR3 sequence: CASSTGNTGELFF. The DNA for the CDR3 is TGCGCCAGCAGCACAGGGAACACCGGGGAGCTGTTTTTT.

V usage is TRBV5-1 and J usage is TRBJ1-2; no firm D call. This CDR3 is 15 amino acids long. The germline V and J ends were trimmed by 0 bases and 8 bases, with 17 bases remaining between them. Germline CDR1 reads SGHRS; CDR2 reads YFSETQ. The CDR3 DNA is TGCGCCAGCAGCTTGGCTGGTCACGAGTCGGAGGGCTACACCTTC. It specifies CASSLAGHESEGYTF. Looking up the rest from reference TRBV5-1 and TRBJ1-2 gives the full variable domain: KAGVTQTPRYLIKTRGQQVTLSCSPISGHRSVSWYQQTPGQGLQFLFEYFSETQRNKGNFPGRFSGRQFSNSRSEMNVSTLELGDSALYLCASSLAGHESEGYTFGSGTRLTVV.

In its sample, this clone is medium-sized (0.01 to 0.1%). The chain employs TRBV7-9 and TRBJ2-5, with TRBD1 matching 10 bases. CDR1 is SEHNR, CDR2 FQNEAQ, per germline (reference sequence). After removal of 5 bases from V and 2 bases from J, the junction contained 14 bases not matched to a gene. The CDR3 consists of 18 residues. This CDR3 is CASSLPSPGQGLQETQYF. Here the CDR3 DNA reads TGTGCCAGCAGCCTTCCATCCCCGGGACAGGGGTTACAAGAGACCCAGTACTTC.